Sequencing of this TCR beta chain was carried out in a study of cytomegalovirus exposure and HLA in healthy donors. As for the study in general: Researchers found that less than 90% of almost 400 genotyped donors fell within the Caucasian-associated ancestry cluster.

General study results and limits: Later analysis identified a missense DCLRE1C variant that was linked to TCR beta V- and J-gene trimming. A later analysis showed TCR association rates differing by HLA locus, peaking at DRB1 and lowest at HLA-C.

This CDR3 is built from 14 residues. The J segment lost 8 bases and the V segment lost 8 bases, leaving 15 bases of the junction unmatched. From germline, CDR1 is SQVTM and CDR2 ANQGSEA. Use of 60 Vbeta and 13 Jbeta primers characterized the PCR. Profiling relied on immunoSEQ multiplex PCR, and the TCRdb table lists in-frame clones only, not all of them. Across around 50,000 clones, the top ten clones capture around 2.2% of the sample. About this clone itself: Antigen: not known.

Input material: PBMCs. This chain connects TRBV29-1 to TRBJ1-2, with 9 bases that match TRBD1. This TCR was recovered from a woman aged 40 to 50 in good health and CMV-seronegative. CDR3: CSISGQGRAGGYTF. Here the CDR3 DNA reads TGCAGCATATCCGGACAGGGGAGAGCGGGCGGCTACACCTTC.